The 2 T cell receptor beta chains reported below all come from one sample, sequenced in a study of identical twins (dated by TCRdb to the mid-2010s). Library creation used 5' RACE. The sequencing machine was an Illumina HiSeq 2000. Through fastp at Q25 and MiXCR, TCRdb rebuilt clones from the public reads, retaining in-frame beta chains. Entries that share a CDR3 protein sequence are merged under the most common genes and DNA. The sample table contains more than 1.5 million distinct CDR3 sequences; only one count was recorded for roughly 35% of them. Approximately 0.25% of the sample is in the top ten clones. The sequenced material came from cord blood. Every receptor here comes from a newborn girl in good health.

The chain recombines TRBV19 with TRBJ1-2; 8 bases align to TRBD1. The CDR3 is 12 amino acids. Germline values: CDR1 LNHDA, CDR2 SQIVND (reference sequence). The junction had 5 bases not matched to a gene; V was cut back by 6 bases and J by 8 bases. The CDR3 coding sequence is TGTGCCAGTAGCCAGACAGGGGACGGCTACACCTTC. Translated: CASSQTGDGYTF.

About this clonotype: A much bigger clone sits one base away, suggesting this may be a read error. It is unclear where the CDR3 begins or ends on the DNA, so no DNA is shown, and the CDR3 is as TCRdb lists it. The chain carries TRBV24-1 and TRBJ1-2. The CDR3 has 14 amino acids, counting both end residues. Germline lookup yields CDR1 KGHDR and CDR2 SFDVKD. This CDR3 reads CANGKGSPFYGCTF.